One sample yielded the 6 T cell receptor beta chains listed below, sequenced in a study of vaccination and CD4 T cells after COVID-19. TCRdb analysed the PCR reads with MiXCR anew, one entry per CDR3 protein. Altogether about 21,000 distinct CDR3 sequences are present, approximately 57% being singletons, with the ten largest covering over 0.75%. The sequencing used CD4+ T cells from blood, collected before SARS-CoV-2 vaccination. All receptors come from a human donor who had recovered from COVID-19.

V and J are TRBV7-3 and TRBJ2-1; a weak D match, TRBD2 (6 bases). The V gene lost 3 bases and the J gene lost 6 bases, with 9 bases spanning the gap. The CDR3 spans 13 residues. CDR1 and CDR2 (germline): SGHTA, FQGTGA. CDR3 nucleotide sequence: TGTGCCAGCAGCTTGGGACTCAGCAATGAGCAGTTCTTC. Its protein is CASSLGLSNEQFF.

This chain uses TRBV7-2 with TRBJ1-5; 7 bases match TRBD1. V dropped 1 base and J dropped 2; count of bases not matched to a gene: 5. CDR3 length: 16 amino acids. Germline V lookup: CDR1 SGHTA, CDR2 FQGNSA. For the CDR3, the DNA is TGTGCCAGCAGCTTAGTCCCCACAGGGGGCAATCAGCCCCAGCATTTT. Translation: CASSLVPTGGNQPQHF.

The V and J genes are TRBV19 and TRBJ1-5; no clear D. Looked up from germline, CDR1 is LNHDA and CDR2 is SQIVND (reference sequence). This CDR3 spans 16 amino acids. V was clipped by 7 bases and J by 0 bases, with 16 bases between them. This CDR3 reads CASIPRAGYSNQPQHF. The CDR3 DNA reads as TGTGCCAGTATTCCTCGGGCAGGTTATAGCAATCAGCCCCAGCATTTT.

V is TRBV24-1 and J is TRBJ1-2, with no clear D. CDR1 is KGHDR, CDR2 SFDVKD, per germline. The CDR3 sequence is 14 residues long. V lost 0 bases, J lost 4 bases, and 8 bases lay in between. The CDR3 DNA follows: TGTGCCACCAGTGATTTGGGGCAGCCCTATGGCTACACCTTC. It specifies CATSDLGQPYGYTF.

The chain is built from TRBV21-1 and TRBJ2-3; TRBD2 reflects the table's D call only, with no check against the DNA. TRBV21-1 corresponds to a pseudogene. The CDR3 is 19 residues long. The CDR3 DNA follows: TGTGCCAGCAGCAAAGCCCTAGCGGGGTTAAAATCTAGCACAGATACGCAGTATTTT. This translates into CASSKALAGLKSSTDTQYF.

The chain joins TRBV2 to TRBJ1-1; weak D call: TRBD1 (5 bases). CDR1 and CDR2 (germline): SNHLY, FYNNEI. The V end was cut by 5 bases, the J end by 0 bases, with 7 bases between. CDR3 size: 13 residues. DNA for the CDR3: TGTGCCAGCAGTAGACAGATGAACACTGAAGCTTTCTTT. It specifies CASSRQMNTEAFF.